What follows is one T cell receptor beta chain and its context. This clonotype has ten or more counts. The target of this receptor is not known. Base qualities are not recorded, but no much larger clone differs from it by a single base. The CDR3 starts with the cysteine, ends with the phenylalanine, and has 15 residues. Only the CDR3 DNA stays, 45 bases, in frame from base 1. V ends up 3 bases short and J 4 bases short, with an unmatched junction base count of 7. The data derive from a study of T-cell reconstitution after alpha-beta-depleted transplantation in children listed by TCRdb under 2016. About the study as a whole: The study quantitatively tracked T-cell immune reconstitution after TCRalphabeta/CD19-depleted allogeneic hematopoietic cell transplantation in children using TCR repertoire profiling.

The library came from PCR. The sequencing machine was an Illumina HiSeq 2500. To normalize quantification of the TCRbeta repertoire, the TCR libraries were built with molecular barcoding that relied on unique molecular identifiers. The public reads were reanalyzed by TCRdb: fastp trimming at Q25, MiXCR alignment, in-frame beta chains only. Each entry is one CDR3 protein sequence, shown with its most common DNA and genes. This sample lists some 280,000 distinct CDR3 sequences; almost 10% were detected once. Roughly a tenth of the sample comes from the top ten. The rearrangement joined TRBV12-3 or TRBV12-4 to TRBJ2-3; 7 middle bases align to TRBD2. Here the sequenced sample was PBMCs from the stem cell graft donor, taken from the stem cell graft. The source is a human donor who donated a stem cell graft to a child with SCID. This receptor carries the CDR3 CASSLSGGNADTQYF. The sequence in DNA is TGTGCCAGCAGTTTGTCGGGGGGTAATGCAGATACGCAGTATTTT.